This T cell receptor beta chain was sequenced in a study of CD8 T cells in ankylosing spondylitis. Study results and caveats: Disease-linked clones had a CD8+ phenotype and relatively low frequency in peripheral blood. For ankylosing spondylitis blood, a TCR beta motif of under 10 highly homologous variants appeared characteristic. According to the report, clones linked to the disease were significantly enriched in matched synovial fluid samples taken from ankylosing spondylitis patients. A subset of motif variants has previously been described in the synovial fluid and blood of reactive arthritis.

This clonotype was recorded a few times. Its cognate antigen is unknown. Germline CDR1 KGHSH, CDR2 LQKENI. The CDR3 has 15 amino acids. V gave up 0 bases and J gave up 5 bases, with 13 bases separating them. Library preparation for TCR beta used quantitative 5'-RACE with molecular barcodes. MiXCR, applied by TCRdb to the 5' RACE reads, yields one record per CDR3 protein. In the table there are roughly 400,000 distinct CDR3 sequences, 20% to 25% of which are singletons. Sequenced sample: blood, either unsorted or a sorted T cell fraction (not recorded which). The genes are TRBV18 and TRBJ2-5; D possibly corresponds to TRBD2 (6 bases). The source of this sequence is a male donor with ankylosing spondylitis. The CDR3 loop is CASSPPPRDWETQYF. Written as DNA, the CDR3 is TGTGCCAGCTCACCACCGCCCAGGGACTGGGAGACCCAGTACTTC.